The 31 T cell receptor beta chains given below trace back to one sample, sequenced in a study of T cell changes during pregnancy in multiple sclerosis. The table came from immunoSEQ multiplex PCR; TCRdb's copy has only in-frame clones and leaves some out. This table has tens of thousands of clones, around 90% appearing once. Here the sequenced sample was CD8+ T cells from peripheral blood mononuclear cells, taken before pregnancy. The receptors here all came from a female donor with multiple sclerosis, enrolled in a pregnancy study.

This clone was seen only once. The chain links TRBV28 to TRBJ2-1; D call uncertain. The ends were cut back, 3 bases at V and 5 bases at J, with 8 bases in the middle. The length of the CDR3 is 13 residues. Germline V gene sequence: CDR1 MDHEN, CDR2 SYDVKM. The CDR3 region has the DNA TGTGCCAGCAGTTTTCGCCCAGACAATGAGCAGTTCTTC. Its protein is CASSFRPDNEQFF. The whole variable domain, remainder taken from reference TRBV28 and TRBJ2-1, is DVKVTQSSRYLVKRTGEKVFLECVQDMDHENMFWYRQDPGLGLRLIYFSYDVKMKEKGDIPEGYSVSREKKERFSLILESASTNQTSMYLCASSFRPDNEQFFGPGTRLTVL.

The CDR3 nucleotides read TGTGCCAGCAGGCGCTCCGGACAGGGGGCACGTCAGCCCCAGCATTTT. Translation gives CASRRSGQGARQPQHF. The chain joins TRBV28 to TRBJ1-5; 11 positions match TRBD1. The J segment lost 6 bases and the V segment lost 6 bases, leaving 10 bases of the junction unmatched. The CDR3 runs 16 residues. Per the germline V gene, CDR1 is MDHEN and CDR2 is SYDVKM.

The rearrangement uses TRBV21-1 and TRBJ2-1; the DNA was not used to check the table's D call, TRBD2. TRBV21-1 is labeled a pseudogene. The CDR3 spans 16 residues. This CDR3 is CASSKGTTRTRSEQFF. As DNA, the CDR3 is TGTGCCAGCAGCAAAGGTACTACGCGAACCCGGAGTGAGCAGTTCTTC.

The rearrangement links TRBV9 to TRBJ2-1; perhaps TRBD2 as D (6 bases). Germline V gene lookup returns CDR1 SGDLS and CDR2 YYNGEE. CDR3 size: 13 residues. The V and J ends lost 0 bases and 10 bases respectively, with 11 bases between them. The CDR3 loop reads CASSVAGAWEQFF. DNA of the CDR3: TGTGCCAGCAGCGTAGCGGGAGCTTGGGAGCAGTTCTTC.

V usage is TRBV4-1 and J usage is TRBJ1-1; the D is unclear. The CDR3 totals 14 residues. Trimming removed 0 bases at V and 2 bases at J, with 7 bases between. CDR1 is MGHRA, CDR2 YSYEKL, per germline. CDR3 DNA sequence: TGCGCCAGCAGCCAAGATCCGGGTAACACTGAAGCTTTCTTT. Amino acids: CASSQDPGNTEAFF.

Written as DNA, the CDR3 is TGCGCCAGCAGCCAAGATCCACAGGAGCGGGGGGGTAGGGCCTACAATGAGCAGTTCTTC. Amino acid sequence: CASSQDPQERGGRAYNEQFF. The J gene is TRBJ2-1, the V gene TRBV4-1; 10 nucleotides agree with TRBD2. Germline CDR1 reads MGHRA; CDR2 reads YSYEKL. There are 20 residues in the CDR3. The trim removed 0 bases at V and 2 bases at J, leaving 13 bases unmatched.

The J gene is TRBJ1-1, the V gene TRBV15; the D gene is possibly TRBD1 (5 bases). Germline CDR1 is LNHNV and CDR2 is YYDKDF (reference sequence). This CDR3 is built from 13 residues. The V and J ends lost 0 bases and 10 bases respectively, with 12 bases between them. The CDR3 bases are TGTGCCACCAGCAGAGATAAGGCAGGGATAGCTTTCTTT. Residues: CATSRDKAGIAFF.

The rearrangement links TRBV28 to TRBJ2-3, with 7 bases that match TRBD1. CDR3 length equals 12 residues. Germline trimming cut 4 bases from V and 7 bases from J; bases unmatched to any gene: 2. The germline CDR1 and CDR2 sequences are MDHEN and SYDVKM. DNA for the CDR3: TGTGCCAGCAGTTGGGACAGAAATACGCAGTATTTT. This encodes CASSWDRNTQYF.

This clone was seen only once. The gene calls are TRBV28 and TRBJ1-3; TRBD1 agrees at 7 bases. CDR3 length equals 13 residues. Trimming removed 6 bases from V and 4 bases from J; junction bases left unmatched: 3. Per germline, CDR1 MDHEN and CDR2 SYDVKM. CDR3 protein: CASSDRVGNTIYF. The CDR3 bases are TGTGCCAGCAGCGACAGGGTCGGAAACACCATATATTTT.

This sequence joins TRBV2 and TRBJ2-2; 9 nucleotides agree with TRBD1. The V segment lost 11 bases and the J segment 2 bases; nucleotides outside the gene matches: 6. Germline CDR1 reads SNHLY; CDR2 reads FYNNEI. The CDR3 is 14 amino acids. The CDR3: CAVLDRGNTGELFF. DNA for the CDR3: TGTGCCGTACTGGACAGGGGAAACACCGGGGAGCTGTTTTTT.

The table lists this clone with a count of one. This chain's CDR3 is CASSLGASDDTQYF. Written as DNA, the CDR3 is TGTGCCAGCAGCTTGGGGGCTAGCGATGATACGCAGTATTTT. V gene TRBV5-4 combines with J gene TRBJ2-3; maybe TRBD2 (6 bases). The V and J ends lost 0 bases and 6 bases respectively, with 11 bases between them. Germline V gene data show CDR1 as SGHNT and CDR2 as YYREEE (reference sequence). The CDR3 sequence is 14 residues long.

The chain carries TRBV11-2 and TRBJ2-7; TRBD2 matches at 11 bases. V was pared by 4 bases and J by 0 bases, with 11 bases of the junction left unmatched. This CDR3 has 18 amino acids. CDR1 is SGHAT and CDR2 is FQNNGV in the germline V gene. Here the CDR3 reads CASSSPVAGGPLSYEQYF. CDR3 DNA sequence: TGTGCCAGCAGCTCGCCGGTAGCGGGAGGGCCCCTCTCCTACGAGCAGTACTTC.

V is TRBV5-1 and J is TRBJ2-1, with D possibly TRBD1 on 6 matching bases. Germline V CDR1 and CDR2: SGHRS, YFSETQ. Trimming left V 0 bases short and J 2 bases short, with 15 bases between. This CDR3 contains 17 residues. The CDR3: CASSLDTRDITYNEQFF. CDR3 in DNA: TGCGCCAGCAGCTTGGACACTCGGGACATTACCTACAATGAGCAGTTCTTC.

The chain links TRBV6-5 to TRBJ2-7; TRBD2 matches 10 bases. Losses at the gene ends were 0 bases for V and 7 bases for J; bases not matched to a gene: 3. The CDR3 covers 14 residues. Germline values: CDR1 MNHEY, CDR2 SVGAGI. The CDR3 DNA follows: TGTGCCAGCAGTTACTCGGCACTAGCGGGGGAGCAGTACTTC. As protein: CASSYSALAGEQYF.

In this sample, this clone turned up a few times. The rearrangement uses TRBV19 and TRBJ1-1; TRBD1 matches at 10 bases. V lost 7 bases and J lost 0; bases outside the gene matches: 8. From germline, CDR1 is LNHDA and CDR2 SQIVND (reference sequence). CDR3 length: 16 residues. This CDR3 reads CASIPDRGRVNTEAFF. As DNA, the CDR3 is TGTGCCAGTATTCCCGACAGGGGGCGCGTGAACACTGAAGCTTTCTTT.

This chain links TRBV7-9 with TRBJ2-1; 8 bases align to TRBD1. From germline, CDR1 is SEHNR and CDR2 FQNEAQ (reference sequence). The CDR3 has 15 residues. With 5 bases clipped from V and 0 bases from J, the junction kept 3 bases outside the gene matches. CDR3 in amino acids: CASSRQGSSYNEQFF. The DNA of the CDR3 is TGTGCCAGCAGCCGACAGGGGAGCTCCTACAATGAGCAGTTCTTC.

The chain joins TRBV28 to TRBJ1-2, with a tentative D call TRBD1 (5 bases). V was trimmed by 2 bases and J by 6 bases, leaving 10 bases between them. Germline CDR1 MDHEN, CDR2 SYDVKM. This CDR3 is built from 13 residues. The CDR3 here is CASSLKGRHGYTF. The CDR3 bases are TGTGCCAGCAGTTTAAAGGGGCGGCATGGCTACACCTTC.

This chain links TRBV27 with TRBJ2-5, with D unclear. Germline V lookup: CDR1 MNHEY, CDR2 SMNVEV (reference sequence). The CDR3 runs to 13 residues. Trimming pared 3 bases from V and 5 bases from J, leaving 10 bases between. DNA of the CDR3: TGTGCCAGCAGTTTTTCGGTCCTTGAGACCCAGTACTTC. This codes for CASSFSVLETQYF.

CDR3 nucleotide sequence: TGTGCCAGCAGCCATAGCGGGAGGAATAACAATGAGCAGTTCTTC. Encoded protein: CASSHSGRNNNEQFF. V gene TRBV14 combines with J gene TRBJ2-1, with 10 nucleotides matching TRBD2. The trim removed 3 bases at V and 5 bases at J, leaving 4 bases unmatched. The CDR3 totals 15 residues. Germline V lookup: CDR1 SGHDN, CDR2 FVKESK.

DNA of the CDR3: TGTGCCAGCAGTGACGTAGGGACTCAGACCTATGGCTACACCTTC. Its translation is CASSDVGTQTYGYTF. The chain recombines TRBV2 with TRBJ1-2; possibly TRBD1 for D (5 bases). Germline loops: CDR1 SNHLY, CDR2 FYNNEI. The CDR3 loop spans 15 amino acids. Trimming took 3 bases from V and 4 from J, leaving 15 bases between them.

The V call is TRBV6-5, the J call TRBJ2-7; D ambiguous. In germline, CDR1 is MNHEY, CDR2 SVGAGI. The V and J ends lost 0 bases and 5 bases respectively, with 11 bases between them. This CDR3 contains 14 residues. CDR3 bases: TGTGCCAGCAGTTACTCAGGCGGCCCAGACGAGCAGTACTTC. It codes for CASSYSGGPDEQYF.

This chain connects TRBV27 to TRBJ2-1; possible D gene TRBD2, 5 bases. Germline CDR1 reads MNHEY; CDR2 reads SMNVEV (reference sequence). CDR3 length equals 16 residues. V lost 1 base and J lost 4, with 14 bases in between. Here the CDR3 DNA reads TGTGCCAGCAGTTTATATACTACTGGGAGATACAATGAGCAGTTCTTC. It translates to CASSLYTTGRYNEQFF.

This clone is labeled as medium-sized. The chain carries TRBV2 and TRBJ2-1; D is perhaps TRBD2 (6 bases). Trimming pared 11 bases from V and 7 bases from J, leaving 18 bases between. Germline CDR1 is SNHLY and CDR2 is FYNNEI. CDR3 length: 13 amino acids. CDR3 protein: CASLADSGNEQFF. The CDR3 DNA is TGTGCCTCCTTAGCGGACTCCGGGAATGAGCAGTTCTTC.

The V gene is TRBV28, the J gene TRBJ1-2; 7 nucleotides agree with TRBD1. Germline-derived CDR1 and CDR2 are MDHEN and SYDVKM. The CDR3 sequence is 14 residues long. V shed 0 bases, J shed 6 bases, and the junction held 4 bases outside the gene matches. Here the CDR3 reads CASSLWKTGNGYTF. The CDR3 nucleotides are TGTGCCAGCAGTTTATGGAAGACAGGGAATGGCTACACCTTC.

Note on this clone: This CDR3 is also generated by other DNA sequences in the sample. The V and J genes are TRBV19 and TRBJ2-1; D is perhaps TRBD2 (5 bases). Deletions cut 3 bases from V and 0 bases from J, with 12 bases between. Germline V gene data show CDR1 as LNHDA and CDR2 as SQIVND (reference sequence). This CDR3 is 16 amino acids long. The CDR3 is CASSIASRSSYNEQFF. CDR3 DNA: TGTGCCAGTAGTATCGCTAGCCGGAGCTCCTACAATGAGCAGTTCTTC. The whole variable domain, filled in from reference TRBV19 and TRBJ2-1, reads DGGITQSPKYLFRKEGQNVTLSCEQNLNHDAMYWYRQDPGQGLRLIYYSQIVNDFQKGDIAEGYSVSREKKESFPLTVTSAQKNPTAFYLCASSIASRSSYNEQFFGPGTRLTVL.

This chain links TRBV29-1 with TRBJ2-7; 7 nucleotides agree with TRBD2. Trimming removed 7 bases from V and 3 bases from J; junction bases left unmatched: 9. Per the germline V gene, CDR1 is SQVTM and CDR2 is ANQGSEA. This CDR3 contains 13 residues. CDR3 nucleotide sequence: TGCAGCGGGGTTCTTGGGGGGGGCTACGAGCAGTACTTC. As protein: CSGVLGGGYEQYF.

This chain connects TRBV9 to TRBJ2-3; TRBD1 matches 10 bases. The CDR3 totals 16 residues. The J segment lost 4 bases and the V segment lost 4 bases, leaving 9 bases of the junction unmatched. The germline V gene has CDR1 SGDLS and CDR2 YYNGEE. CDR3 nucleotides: TGTGCCAGCAGCTTATGGACAGGGGGTACGGCAGATACGCAGTATTTT. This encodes CASSLWTGGTADTQYF.

The CDR3 here is CASMARPFTDTQYF. The CDR3 region has the DNA TGTGCCAGCATGGCTAGACCCTTCACAGATACGCAGTATTTT. V is TRBV2 and J is TRBJ2-3; D gene uncertain. The CDR3 length is 14 residues. V was clipped by 7 bases and J by 2 bases, with 13 bases between them. Per the germline V gene, CDR1 is SNHLY and CDR2 is FYNNEI.

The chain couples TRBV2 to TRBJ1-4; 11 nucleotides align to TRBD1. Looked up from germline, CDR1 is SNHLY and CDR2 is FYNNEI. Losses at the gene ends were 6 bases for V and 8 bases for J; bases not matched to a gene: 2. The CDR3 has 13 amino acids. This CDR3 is CASRGQGEEKLFF. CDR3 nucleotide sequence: TGTGCCAGCAGGGGACAGGGGGAGGAAAAACTGTTTTTT.

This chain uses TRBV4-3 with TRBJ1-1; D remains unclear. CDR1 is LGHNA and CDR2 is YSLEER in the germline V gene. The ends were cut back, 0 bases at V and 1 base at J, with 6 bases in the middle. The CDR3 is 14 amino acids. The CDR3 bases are TGCGCCAGCAGCCAAGATGGCGGGAACACTGAAGCTTTCTTT. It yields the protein CASSQDGGNTEAFF.

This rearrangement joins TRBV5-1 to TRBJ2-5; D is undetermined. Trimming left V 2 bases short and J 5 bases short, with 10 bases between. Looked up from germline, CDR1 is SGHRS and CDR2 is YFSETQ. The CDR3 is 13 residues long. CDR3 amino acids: CASSFRQWETQYF. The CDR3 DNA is TGCGCCAGCAGCTTTCGCCAGTGGGAGACCCAGTACTTC.